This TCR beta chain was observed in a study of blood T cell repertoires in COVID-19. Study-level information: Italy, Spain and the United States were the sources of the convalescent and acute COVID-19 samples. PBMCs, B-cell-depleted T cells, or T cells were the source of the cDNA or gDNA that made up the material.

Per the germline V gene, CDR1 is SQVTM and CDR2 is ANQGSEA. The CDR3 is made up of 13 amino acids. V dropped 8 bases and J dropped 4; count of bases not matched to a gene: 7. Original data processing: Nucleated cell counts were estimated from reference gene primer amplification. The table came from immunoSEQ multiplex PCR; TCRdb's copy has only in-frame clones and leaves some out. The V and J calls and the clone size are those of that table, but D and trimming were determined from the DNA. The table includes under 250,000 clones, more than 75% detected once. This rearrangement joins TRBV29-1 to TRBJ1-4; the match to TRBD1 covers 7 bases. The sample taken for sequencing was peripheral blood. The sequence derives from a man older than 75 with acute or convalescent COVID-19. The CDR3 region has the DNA TGCAGCTGCTGGGACAGCGGTAATGAAAAACTGTTTTTT. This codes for CSCWDSGNEKLFF. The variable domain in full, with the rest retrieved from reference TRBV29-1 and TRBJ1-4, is SAVISQKPSRDICQRGTSLTIQCQVDSQVTMMFWYRQQPGQSLTLIATANQGSEATYESGFVIDKFPISRPNLTFSTLTVSNMSPEDSSIYLCSCWDSGNEKLFFGSGTQLSVL.